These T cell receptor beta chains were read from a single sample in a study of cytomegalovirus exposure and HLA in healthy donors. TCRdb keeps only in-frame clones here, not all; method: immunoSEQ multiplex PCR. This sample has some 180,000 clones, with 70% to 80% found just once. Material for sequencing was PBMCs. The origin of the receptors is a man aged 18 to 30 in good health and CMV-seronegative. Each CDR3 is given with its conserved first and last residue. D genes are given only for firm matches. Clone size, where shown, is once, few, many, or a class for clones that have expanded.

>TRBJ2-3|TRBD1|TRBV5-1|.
TGCGCCAGCAGCTCCTGGACAGGTAGCACAGATACGCAGTATTTT
CASSSWTGSTDTQYF
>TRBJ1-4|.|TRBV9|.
TGTGCCAGCAGCGTCCGCGGGGGGGATGCAACTAATGAAAAACTGTTTTTT
CASSVRGGDATNEKLFF
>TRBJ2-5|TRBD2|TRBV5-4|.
TGTGCCAGCAGCTCGACAGGGACTAGCGGGAAGGGGTCGCAAGAGACCCAGTACTTC
CASSSTGTSGKGSQETQYF
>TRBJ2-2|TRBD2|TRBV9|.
TGTGCCACCCGATTCGCGGGGGGCCTGGGACCCGGGGAGCTGTTTTTT
CATRFAGGLGPGELFF
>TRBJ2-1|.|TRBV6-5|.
TGTGCCAGCACCCTTCGGACAGAGCAGTTCTTC
CASTLRTEQFF
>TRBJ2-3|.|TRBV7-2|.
TGTGCCAGCAGCTTAGAGGGCAGGGGAGGCACAGATACGCAGTATTTT
CASSLEGRGGTDTQYF
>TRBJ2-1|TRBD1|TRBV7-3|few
TGTGCCAGCAGCGAAACAGGGGTTGCCTACAATGAGCAGTTCTTC
CASSETGVAYNEQFF
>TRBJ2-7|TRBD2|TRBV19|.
TGTGCCAGTAGTATTAGCGGGGGGGTGCAAGTTTTCTACGAGCAGTACTTC
CASSISGGVQVFYEQYF
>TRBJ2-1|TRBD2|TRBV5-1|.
TGCGCCAGCAGCCCGACTAGCGGGGGGTGGGGTGAGCAGTTCTTC
CASSPTSGGWGEQFF
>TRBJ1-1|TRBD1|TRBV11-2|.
TGTGCCAGCAGCCCCCGGACAGGGGGACTGAACACTGAAGCTTTCTTT
CASSPRTGGLNTEAFF
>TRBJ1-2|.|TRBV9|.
TGTGCCAGCAGCCCCCAGGAAGGCTATGGCTACACCTTC
CASSPQEGYGYTF
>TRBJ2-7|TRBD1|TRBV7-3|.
TGTGCCAGCAGCTTGGGGACAGGGGGGGAGGAGCAGTACTTC
CASSLGTGGEEQYF
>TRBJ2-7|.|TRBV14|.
TGTGCCAGCAGCCAAGGACAGCCCTCTGACTTCTACGAGCAGTACTTC
CASSQGQPSDFYEQYF
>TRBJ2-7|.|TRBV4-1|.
TGCGCCAGCAGCCAAGATTTGGTAGGAGCGGATGAGCAGTACTTC
CASSQDLVGADEQYF
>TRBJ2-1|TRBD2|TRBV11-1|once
TGTGCCGTTCGGGCCAGGACTAGCGTTAACAATGAGCAGTTCTTC
CAVRARTSVNNEQFF
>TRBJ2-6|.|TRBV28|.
TGTGCCAGCAGAGTACACAGCTCTGGGGCCAACGTCCTGACTTTC
CASRVHSSGANVLTF
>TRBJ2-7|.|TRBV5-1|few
TGCGCCAGCAGCCCCGCGGGGTTCAACGAGCAGTACTTC
CASSPAGFNEQYF
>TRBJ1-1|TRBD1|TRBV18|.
TGTGCCAGCTCACCAGGGACAGGGGCAGGGTCCACTGAAGCTTTCTTT
CASSPGTGAGSTEAFF
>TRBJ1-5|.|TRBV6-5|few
TGTGCCAGCAGTTATCAGTCCCATCAGCCCCAGCATTTT
CASSYQSHQPQHF
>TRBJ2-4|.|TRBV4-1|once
TGCGCCAGCAGCCAAGGTTTGACACTAGCCAAAAACATTCAGTACTTC
CASSQGLTLAKNIQYF
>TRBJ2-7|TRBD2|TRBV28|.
TGTGCCACCGATCGTGGGAGGGCCCTCGAGCAGTACTTC
CATDRGRALEQYF